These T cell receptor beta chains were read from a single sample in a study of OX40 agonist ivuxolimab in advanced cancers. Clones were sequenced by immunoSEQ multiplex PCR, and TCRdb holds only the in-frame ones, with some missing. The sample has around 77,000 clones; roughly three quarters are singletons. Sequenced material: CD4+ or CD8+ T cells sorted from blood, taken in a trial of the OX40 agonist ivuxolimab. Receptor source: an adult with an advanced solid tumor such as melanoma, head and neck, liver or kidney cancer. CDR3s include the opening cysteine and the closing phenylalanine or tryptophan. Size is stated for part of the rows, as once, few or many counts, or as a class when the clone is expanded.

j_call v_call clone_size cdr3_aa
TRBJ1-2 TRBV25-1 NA CASSPPSRPAYGYTF
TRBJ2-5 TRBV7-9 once CASSPWGGQGSQETQYF
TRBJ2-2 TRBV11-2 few CASSFLAGVGTGELFF
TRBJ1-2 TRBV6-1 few CASSDRDRGGYTF
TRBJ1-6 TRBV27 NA CASSLGQGLNSPLHF
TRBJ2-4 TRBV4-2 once CASSQTGQKNIQYF
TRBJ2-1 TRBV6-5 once CASSPGLASYNEQFF
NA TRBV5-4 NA CASRVGQTYEQYF
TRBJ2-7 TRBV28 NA CASSRPGSGYEQYF
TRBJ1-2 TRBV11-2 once CASSLERRYGYTF
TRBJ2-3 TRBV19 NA CASSSGIAGSTDTQYF
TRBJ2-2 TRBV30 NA CAWSVYSTGELFF
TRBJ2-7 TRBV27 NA CASSSLPGEQYF
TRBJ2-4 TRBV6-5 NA CASSLGTFKNIQYF
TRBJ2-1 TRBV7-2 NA CASSRDRYNEQFF
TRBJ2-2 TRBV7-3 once CASSFRQGGTGELFF
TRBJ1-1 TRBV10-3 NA CAISDPRDRGTEAFF
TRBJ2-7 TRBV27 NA CASKIRASLIGYEQYF
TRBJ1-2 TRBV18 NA CASSQRPYYGYTF
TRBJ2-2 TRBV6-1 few CASSRDRDYTGELFF
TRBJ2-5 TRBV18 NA CASSRDRGLDETQYF
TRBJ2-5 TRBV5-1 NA CASSFWGHHQETQYF
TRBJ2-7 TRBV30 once CAWSVPDRKGYEQYF
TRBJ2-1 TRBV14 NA CASSQRAPAPGLAGASSYNEQFF
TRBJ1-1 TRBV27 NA CASSPTTSGRNAFF
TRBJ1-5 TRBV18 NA CASSLDGISNQPQHF
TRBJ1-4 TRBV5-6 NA CASSLGSRSPQKLFF
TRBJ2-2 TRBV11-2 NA CASIPTSGRARTGELFF
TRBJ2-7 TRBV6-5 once CASSRISGRAYEQYF
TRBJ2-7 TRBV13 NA CASSSISLSPRPWEQYF
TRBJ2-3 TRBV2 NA CASSVRRGTDTQYF
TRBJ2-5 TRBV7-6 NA CASSLDGRALRETQYF
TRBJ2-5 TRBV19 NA CASREDNRGQETQYF
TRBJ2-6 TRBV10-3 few CAITVGGGSAGANVLTF
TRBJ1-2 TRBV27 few CASSRRTGSGYTF
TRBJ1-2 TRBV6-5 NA CASSIASTGYGYTF
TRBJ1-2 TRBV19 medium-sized CASSGFQDGYTF
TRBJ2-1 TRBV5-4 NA CASSFRLAATYNEQFF
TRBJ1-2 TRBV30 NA CAWSVRPGGAKYGYTF